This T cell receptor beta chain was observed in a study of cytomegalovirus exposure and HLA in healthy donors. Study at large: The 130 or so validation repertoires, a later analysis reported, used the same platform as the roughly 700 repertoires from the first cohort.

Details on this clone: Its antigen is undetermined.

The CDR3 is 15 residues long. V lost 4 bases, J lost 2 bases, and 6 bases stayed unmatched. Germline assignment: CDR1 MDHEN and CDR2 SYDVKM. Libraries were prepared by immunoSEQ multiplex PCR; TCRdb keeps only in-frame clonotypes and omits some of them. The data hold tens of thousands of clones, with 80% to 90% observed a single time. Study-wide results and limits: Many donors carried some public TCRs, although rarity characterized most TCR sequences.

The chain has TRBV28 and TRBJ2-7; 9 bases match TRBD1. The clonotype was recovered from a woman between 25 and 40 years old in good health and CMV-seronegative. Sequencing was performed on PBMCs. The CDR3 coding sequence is TGTGCCAGCAGTTCCATCGGACAGGGGACCTACGAGCAGTACTTC. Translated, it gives CASSSIGQGTYEQYF.